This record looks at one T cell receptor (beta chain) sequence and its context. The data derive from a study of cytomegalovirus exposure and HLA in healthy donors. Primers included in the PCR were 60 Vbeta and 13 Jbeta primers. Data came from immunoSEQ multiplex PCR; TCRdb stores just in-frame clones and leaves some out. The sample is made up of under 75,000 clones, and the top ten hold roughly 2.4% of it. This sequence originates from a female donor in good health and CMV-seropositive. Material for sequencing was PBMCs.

CDR3 DNA: TGTGCCAGCAGTCTTAGTCTCTTCGGAGATACGCAGTATTTT. This encodes CASSLSLFGDTQYF. V gene TRBV7-9 combines with J gene TRBJ2-3; D not resolved. The V gene's germline CDR1 is SEHNR and CDR2 FQNEAQ (reference sequence). The CDR3 is made up of 14 amino acids. The V end lost 6 bases, the J end lost 5 bases, and 15 bases lay between the germline ends.